This T cell receptor (beta chain) was recorded in a study of T cell responses to AZD1222 COVID-19 vaccine. For the study at large: Both about-4-week and about-12-week second-dose recipients were combined.

General study findings and limits: When two AZD1222 doses had been given, Spike-specific TCR breadth and depth rose. Just a handful of people given AZD1222 tested seropositive at baseline. The donor cohort was predominantly white British with a female majority, and clonal diversity may have been underestimated.

Notes on this clone: Its antigen is undetermined.

The CDR3 is made up of 14 amino acids. The V and J ends lost 4 bases and 5 bases respectively, with 12 bases between them. Germline V gene sequence: CDR1 MNHEY, CDR2 SVGAGI. Profiled with immunoSEQ multiplex PCR; TCRdb holds only in-frame clones, not every one. Among 95,000 to 150,000 clones listed, 80% to 90% were seen once. This TCR was recovered from an adult in good health. The chain joins TRBV6-5 to TRBJ1-5; a weak D match, TRBD1 (5 bases). The sample in question was peripheral blood, obtained on day 0 of AZD1222 vaccination. CDR3 region: CASSLSDRDQPQHF. In DNA form, the CDR3 reads TGTGCCAGCAGTTTATCTGACAGAGATCAGCCCCAGCATTTT.